Ten or more counts support the clone carrying this T cell receptor (beta chain). Its target is not known. Original data processing: Researchers built a distant-metastasis classifier for papillary thyroid cancer that drew on CDR3 differences across clinicopathological groups. MiXCR re-clonotyped the PCR reads for TCRdb. TCRdb, not the original authors, processed these V and J calls. The data show roughly 58,000 clones, 4% to 4.5% seen once. The data derive from a study of metastatic and nonmetastatic thyroid tumors. Study-level background: Repertoires of blood and of tissue (tumor or nodule) from malignant and benign thyroid patients were compared.

The CDR3 spans 15 residues. With 2 bases clipped from V and 8 bases from J, the junction kept 5 bases outside the gene matches. The germline CDR1 and CDR2 sequences are MNHEY and SMNVEV (reference sequence). All patients reached thyroid surgery having received no treatment beforehand. Study findings and constraints: Reports indicated that malignant thyroid tumors showed significantly higher TCR beta diversity than benign nodules did, in blood and tumor.

The sample taken for sequencing was blood. The receptor comes from a female donor with papillary thyroid cancer or a benign thyroid nodule (not recorded which). Some clones in this sample may be carry-over from other donors' samples. The V and J genes are TRBV27 and TRBJ1-6; 8 nucleotides match TRBD1. Written as DNA, the CDR3 is TGTGCCAGCAGTTTAGGAACAGGGGGTGATTCACCCCTCCACTTT. It encodes CASSLGTGGDSPLHF.